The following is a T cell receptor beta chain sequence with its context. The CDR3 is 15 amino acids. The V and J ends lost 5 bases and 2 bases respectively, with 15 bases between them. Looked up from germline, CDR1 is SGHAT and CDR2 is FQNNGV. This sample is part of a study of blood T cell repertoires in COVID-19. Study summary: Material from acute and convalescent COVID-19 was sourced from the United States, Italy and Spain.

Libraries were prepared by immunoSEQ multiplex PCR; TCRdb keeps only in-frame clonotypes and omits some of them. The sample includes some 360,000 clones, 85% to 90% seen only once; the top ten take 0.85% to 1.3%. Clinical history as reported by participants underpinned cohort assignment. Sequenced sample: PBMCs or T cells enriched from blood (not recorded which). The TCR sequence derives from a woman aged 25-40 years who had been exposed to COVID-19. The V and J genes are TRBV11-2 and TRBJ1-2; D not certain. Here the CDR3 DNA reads TGTGCCAGCAGCACTAGATTACGGGAAAACTATGGCTACACCTTC. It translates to CASSTRLRENYGYTF.